This T cell receptor beta chain is from a study of breast tumors, draining lymph nodes, adjacent tissues. Findings of the study overall: Luminal-like breast cancer showed significantly greater tumor-nontumor repertoire similarity than basal-like breast cancer did. That most tumor T cells come from lymph nodes remained unproven.

With respect to this clonotype: Its antigen is undetermined.

CDR1 and CDR2 from the germline V gene are SGHDT and YYEEEE. The CDR3 is made up of 16 amino acids. Trimming cost V 3 bases and J 1 base; bases outside gene matches: 9. TCRdb ran MiXCR on the multiplex PCR reads and lists one entry per CDR3 protein. The sample carries some 22,000 distinct CDR3 sequences, about 60% recorded once. Sequences were obtained from breast tumor tissue. This TCR was sampled from a female donor with breast cancer. Some clones in this sample may be carry-over from other donors' samples. V is TRBV5-6 and J is TRBJ1-2; 7 bases are shared with TRBD1. CDR3 amino acids: CASSSSDRIVNYGYTF. In DNA form, the CDR3 reads TGTGCCAGCAGCTCATCGGACAGGATCGTTAACTATGGCTACACCTTC.